The source of this T cell receptor beta chain is a study of OX40 agonist ivuxolimab in advanced cancers. Germline V gene sequence: CDR1 MNHEY, CDR2 SMNVEV (reference sequence). The CDR3 contains 15 residues. The V and J ends lost 7 bases and 8 bases, in that order; junction bases with no gene match: 11. Some clones are missing from TCRdb's copy, which holds only in-frame ones; the method was immunoSEQ multiplex PCR. This sample has about 20,000 clones; about four fifths occur once, and the top ten carry about 14%. This chain uses TRBV27 with TRBJ2-1; 10 nucleotides align to TRBD1. This TCR came from an adult with an advanced solid tumor such as melanoma, head and neck, liver or kidney cancer. Sequencing was performed on CD4+ or CD8+ T cells sorted from blood, taken in a trial of the OX40 agonist ivuxolimab. This chain's CDR3 is CASIRTGGKQDEQFF. For the CDR3, the DNA is TGTGCCAGCATCAGGACAGGGGGTAAACAGGATGAGCAGTTCTTC.